These 30 T cell receptor beta chains came from one sample sequenced in a study of T cells after somatic rescue of genetic block. Only in-frame clones appear in the TCRdb table, and some are missing; sequencing was by immunoSEQ multiplex PCR. Of about 12,000 clones in the sample, approximately 74% are singletons; the top ten hold 12%. Sequenced input: peripheral blood mononuclear cells (PBMCs). Receptors originate from a boy between 10 and 17 years old.

The rearrangement links TRBV23-1 to TRBJ2-7, with TRBD1 identical over 7 bases. Being an ORF, TRBV23-1 has a function that is uncertain. This CDR3 region has 13 residues. With V trimmed by 6 bases and J by 2 bases, 4 bases remained unmatched. CDR3 residues: CASSGTVTYEQYF. The CDR3 region has the DNA TGCGCCAGCAGCGGGACAGTCACCTACGAGCAGTACTTC.

V gene TRBV19 combines with J gene TRBJ2-7, with 12 nucleotides matching TRBD2. V shed 6 bases, J shed 3 bases, and the junction held 6 bases outside the gene matches. The CDR3 sequence is 15 residues long. The germline V gene encodes CDR1 LNHDA and CDR2 SQIVND (reference sequence). The CDR3 loop is CASRRLAGEFYEQYF. The CDR3 DNA reads TGTGCCAGTAGAAGACTAGCGGGAGAGTTCTACGAGCAGTACTTC.

This rearrangement joins TRBV2 to TRBJ1-2, with 9 bases matching TRBD1. This CDR3 spans 18 amino acids. CDR1 and CDR2 (germline): SNHLY, FYNNEI. V lost 6 bases to trimming and J lost 4 bases; unmatched junction nucleotides: 18. CDR3 nucleotide sequence: TGTGCCAGCAGCCACTATCCGGGACAGGGAACCCAACTCTATGGCTACACCTTC. The encoded protein is CASSHYPGQGTQLYGYTF. Combining the CDR3 with reference TRBV2 and TRBJ1-2 gives the whole variable domain EPEVTQTPSHQVTQMGQEVILRCVPISNHLYFYWYRQILGQKVEFLVSFYNNEISEKSEIFDDQFSVERPDGSNFTLKIRSTKLEDSAMYFCASSHYPGQGTQLYGYTFGSGTRLTVV.

The genes are TRBV2 and TRBJ2-2, with D tentatively TRBD2 (6 bases). The CDR3 consists of 15 residues. Germline V CDR1 and CDR2: SNHLY, FYNNEI. V shed 5 bases and J shed 4 bases, with 14 bases lying between them. The CDR3 coding sequence is TGTGCCAGCAGTTACCAGACTAGGTCCACCGGGGAGCTGTTTTTT. Protein sequence: CASSYQTRSTGELFF.

The chain recombines TRBV18 with TRBJ1-5; the match to TRBD1 covers 9 bases. V shed 3 bases, J shed 6 bases, and the junction held 3 bases outside the gene matches. Per the germline V gene, CDR1 is KGHSH and CDR2 is LQKENI. The CDR3 has 14 residues. CDR3 loop: CASSPTGGGQPQHF. The DNA of the CDR3 is TGTGCCAGCTCACCGACAGGGGGTGGTCAGCCCCAGCATTTT. Using reference TRBV18 and TRBJ1-5 for the parts outside the CDR3, the full variable domain is NAGVMQNPRHLVRRRGQEARLRCSPMKGHSHVYWYRQLPEEGLKFMVYLQKENIIDESGMPKERFSAEFPKEGPSILRIQQVVRGDSAAYFCASSPTGGGQPQHFGDGTRLSIL.

This clone was counted a few times. The chain uses TRBV25-1 and TRBJ1-4; no clear D. CDR1 and CDR2 from the germline V gene are MGHDK and SYGVNS. V lost 3 bases and J 0 bases, leaving 8 bases between the germline ends. The CDR3 extends over 15 amino acids. The CDR3 protein is CASSDMTATNEKLFF. The CDR3 DNA follows: TGTGCCAGCAGTGACATGACGGCAACTAATGAAAAACTGTTTTTT.

This clone showed up just a few times. The chain has TRBV4-2 and TRBJ1-2; D is undetermined. Germline V gene lookup returns CDR1 LGHNA and CDR2 YNFKEQ. The CDR3 is 15 amino acids. V was shortened by 2 bases and J by 1 base, with 11 bases between the two germline ends. The CDR3 protein is CASSQSSWLNYGYTF. The DNA of the CDR3 is TGTGCCAGCAGCCAAAGTAGTTGGCTTAACTATGGCTACACCTTC.

This clone came up a few times. The V call is TRBV6-4, the J call TRBJ1-5; D is unresolved. From germline, CDR1 is MRHNA and CDR2 SNTAGT. Between the trimmed V and J ends, which lost 5 bases and 8 bases, there was a span of 13 bases. The CDR3 loop spans 13 amino acids. This CDR3 is CASSSPGREPQHF. The CDR3, as DNA: TGTGCCAGCAGTTCTCCAGGCCGGGAGCCCCAGCATTTT.

The chain carries TRBV28 and TRBJ2-6; tentative D call: TRBD1 (6 bases). The CDR3 is 15 residues long. Germline CDR1 and CDR2: MDHEN and SYDVKM. Trimming removed 2 bases at V and 2 bases at J, with 7 bases between. The CDR3 region has the DNA TGTGCCAGCAGTTTACCAGGGGCTGGGGCCAACGTCCTGACTTTC. Protein sequence: CASSLPGAGANVLTF.

The chain employs TRBV5-3 and TRBJ2-2; no clear D gene. TRBV5-3 carries the ORF label, with uncertain function. Trimming removed 0 bases from V and 5 bases from J, with 11 bases in between. There are 15 residues in the CDR3. CDR3 protein: CARSLADGPTGELFF. CDR3 bases: TGTGCCAGAAGCTTGGCCGACGGGCCTACCGGGGAGCTGTTTTTT.

This clone was seen more than once but under ten times. V is TRBV2 and J is TRBJ2-7; D unresolved. CDR3 length equals 14 residues. Trimming removed 4 bases at V and 3 bases at J, with 13 bases between. Germline CDR1 SNHLY, CDR2 FYNNEI. CDR3 nucleotides: TGTGCCAGCAGTGCCACGGACGGATTCTACGAGCAGTACTTC. It encodes CASSATDGFYEQYF.

This clone was counted between two and nine times. This rearrangement joins TRBV7-9 to TRBJ2-1, with D tentatively TRBD2 (6 bases). Germline lookup yields CDR1 SEHNR and CDR2 FQNEAQ (reference sequence). CDR3 length: 15 amino acids. Trimming pared 3 bases from V and 3 bases from J, leaving 12 bases between. CDR3 nucleotide sequence: TGTGCCAGCAGCTTGGGAGGCACCCTCTACAATGAGCAGTTCTTC. Amino acids: CASSLGGTLYNEQFF. The full variable domain, completed using reference TRBV7-9 and TRBJ2-1, is DTGVSQNPRHKITKRGQNVTFRCDPISEHNRLYWYRQTLGQGPEFLTYFQNEAQLEKSRLLSDRFSAERPKGSFSTLEIQRTEQGDSAMYLCASSLGGTLYNEQFFGPGTRLTVL.

In its sample, this clone was seen once. The chain uses TRBV7-3 and TRBJ2-1, with TRBD2 matching 14 bases. The CDR3 totals 15 residues. With 5 bases clipped from V and 8 bases from J, the junction kept 5 bases outside the gene matches. Germline V gene data show CDR1 as SGHTA and CDR2 as FQGTGA. The CDR3 spells CASSLGLAGVDEQFF. The CDR3 DNA is TGTGCCAGCAGCCTGGGACTAGCGGGGGTCGATGAGCAGTTCTTC.

The chain uses TRBV9 and TRBJ1-3, with no clear D. The CDR3 covers 18 residues. The V end was cut by 0 bases, the J end by 0 bases, with 16 bases between. From germline, CDR1 is SGDLS and CDR2 YYNGEE. The CDR3 loop reads CASSVDVIFRGSGNTIYF. In DNA form, the CDR3 reads TGTGCCAGCAGCGTAGACGTGATTTTTCGGGGCTCTGGAAACACCATATATTTT.

In its sample, this clone was seen a few times. This chain joins TRBV2 and TRBJ1-5; possible D gene TRBD1, 5 bases. V shed 6 bases and J shed 2 bases, with 11 bases lying between them. Germline values: CDR1 SNHLY, CDR2 FYNNEI. The CDR3 covers 14 residues. The CDR3 DNA follows: TGTGCCAGCAGCGATCTGACAGGCAATCAGCCCCAGCATTTT. It is translated as CASSDLTGNQPQHF.

This chain uses TRBV6-5 with TRBJ2-7; D possibly uses TRBD1 or TRBD2 (5 bases each). The CDR3 has 15 residues. Per the germline V gene, CDR1 is MNHEY and CDR2 is SVGAGI. V was shortened by 2 bases and J by 0 bases, with 11 bases between the two germline ends. CDR3 nucleotides: TGTGCCAGCAGTTACACGGCAGGGAGCTCCTACGAGCAGTACTTC. Its protein is CASSYTAGSSYEQYF.

The V call is TRBV7-9, the J call TRBJ2-3; D unclear. CDR3 length: 14 amino acids. Germline-derived CDR1 and CDR2 are SEHNR and FQNEAQ (reference sequence). V was shortened by 1 base and J by 0 bases, with 5 bases between the two germline ends. In nucleotides, the CDR3 is TGTGCCAGCAGCTTAGTCTCTAGCACAGATACGCAGTATTTT. Its translation: CASSLVSSTDTQYF.

This chain uses TRBV6-1 with TRBJ2-1, with D unclear. The germline CDR1 and CDR2 sequences are MNHNS and SASEGT. This CDR3 is 11 amino acids long. With 7 bases removed from V and 4 bases from J, the gap between germline ends came to 5 bases. The CDR3 nucleotides read TGTGCCAGCAAGACTTACAATGAGCAGTTCTTC. It yields the protein CASKTYNEQFF.

V usage is TRBV10-3 and J usage is TRBJ1-1; D not resolved. The CDR3 is 13 residues long. The germline V gene has CDR1 ENHRY and CDR2 SYGVKD. V was pared by 6 bases and J by 0 bases, with 8 bases between. CDR3 region: CAISIGMNTEAFF. DNA for the CDR3: TGTGCCATCAGCATCGGGATGAACACTGAAGCTTTCTTT.

The rearrangement links TRBV19 to TRBJ2-7; the D gene could be TRBD1 or TRBD2 (5 bases each). Trimming cost V 6 bases and J 7 bases, with 16 bases left between them. This CDR3 comprises 13 residues. Looked up from germline, CDR1 is LNHDA and CDR2 is SQIVND (reference sequence). CDR3 amino acids: CASSGRGLGEQYF. As DNA, the CDR3 is TGTGCCAGTAGCGGCCGGGGCCTCGGGGAGCAGTACTTC. The full variable domain, with the rest looked up from reference TRBV19 and TRBJ2-7, is DGGITQSPKYLFRKEGQNVTLSCEQNLNHDAMYWYRQDPGQGLRLIYYSQIVNDFQKGDIAEGYSVSREKKESFPLTVTSAQKNPTAFYLCASSGRGLGEQYFGPGTRLTVT.

The V call is TRBV6-5, the J call TRBJ1-2; TRBD1 matches at 8 bases. The CDR3 loop spans 13 amino acids. From germline, CDR1 is MNHEY and CDR2 SVGAGI. After removal of 10 bases from V and 4 bases from J, the junction contained 8 bases not matched to a gene. The CDR3 loop is CAIWTGLSYGYTF. In DNA form, the CDR3 reads TGTGCCATCTGGACAGGGCTAAGCTATGGCTACACCTTC.

The genes are TRBV7-3 and TRBJ2-1; D is undetermined. Germline V gives CDR1 SGHTA, CDR2 FQGTGA. The CDR3 is 16 amino acids. The germline V and J ends were trimmed by 0 bases and 3 bases, with 12 bases remaining between them. CDR3 nucleotide sequence: TGTGCCAGCAGCTTAACAGGCCCAATATTCTACAATGAGCAGTTCTTC. This sequence encodes CASSLTGPIFYNEQFF. The complete variable domain, with remaining parts taken from reference TRBV7-3 and TRBJ2-1, reads GAGVSQTPSNKVTEKGKYVELRCDPISGHTALYWYRQSLGQGPEFLIYFQGTGAADDSGLPNDRFFAVRPEGSVSTLKIQRTERGDSAVYLCASSLTGPIFYNEQFFGPGTRLTVL.

The chain is built from TRBV2 and TRBJ2-7, with D hard to call. There are 14 residues in the CDR3. The ends were cut back, 5 bases at V and 0 bases at J, with 11 bases in the middle. The germline V gene has CDR1 SNHLY and CDR2 FYNNEI. CDR3 protein: CASSFRSTSYEQYF. The CDR3 DNA reads TGTGCCAGCAGTTTCAGGTCTACCTCCTACGAGCAGTACTTC.

The V gene is TRBV28, the J gene TRBJ1-2; TRBD1 might be the D (5 bases). Trimming shortened V by 5 bases and J by 8 bases, and 24 bases separated the two germline ends. Germline CDR1 MDHEN, CDR2 SYDVKM. The CDR3 extends over 16 amino acids. The CDR3 nucleotides are TGTGCCAGCAGTCCACTCTGGGCAGGGACCAACTTGGGCTACACCTTC. It specifies CASSPLWAGTNLGYTF.

The chain has TRBV27 and TRBJ2-7; D perhaps matches TRBD2 (7 bases). The CDR3 runs to 14 residues. Germline CDR1 and CDR2: MNHEY and SMNVEV (reference sequence). V shed 8 bases and J shed 3 bases, with 17 bases lying between them. The CDR3 protein is CASGRRGALYEQYF. As DNA, the CDR3 is TGTGCCAGCGGCCGCCGGGGGGCCCTCTACGAGCAGTACTTC.

By sample share, this clone is medium-sized. The chain uses TRBV6-5 and TRBJ2-7; D perhaps matches TRBD2 (6 bases). The germline gives CDR1 MNHEY, CDR2 SVGAGI. The CDR3 is 14 amino acids. V lost 0 bases and J lost 3, with 9 bases in between. CDR3 residues: CASSYSRGVYEQYF. The CDR3 coding sequence is TGTGCCAGCAGTTACTCGCGGGGCGTCTACGAGCAGTACTTC.

The chain recombines TRBV14 with TRBJ2-5; D unclear. The V end lost 3 bases, the J end lost 6 bases, and 8 bases lay between the germline ends. Germline assignment: CDR1 SGHDN and CDR2 FVKESK. The CDR3 covers 12 residues. The CDR3 DNA sequence: TGTGCCAGCAGCCATTACGGACAGACCCAGTACTTC. Translated, it gives CASSHYGQTQYF.

The rearrangement joins TRBV5-4 to TRBJ1-1; D is possibly TRBD1 (5 bases). The CDR3 length is 15 residues. Germline V gene sequence: CDR1 SGHNT, CDR2 YYREEE (reference sequence). Trimming left V 4 bases short and J 1 base short, with 14 bases between. CDR3 DNA sequence: TGTGCCAGCAGCAAAAGACAGATCGCGAACACTGAAGCTTTCTTT. Translated: CASSKRQIANTEAFF.

This rearrangement joins TRBV12-5 to TRBJ2-3; no reliable D call. CDR1 is LGHNT, CDR2 FRNRAP, per germline. This CDR3 is 14 amino acids long. With 8 bases removed from V and 2 bases from J, the gap between germline ends came to 14 bases. The CDR3 loop reads CASLEGPLTDTQYF. CDR3 bases: TGTGCTAGTTTAGAAGGGCCCCTCACAGATACGCAGTATTTT.

This rearrangement joins TRBV10-2 to TRBJ1-1; 7 bases agree with TRBD1. J lost 5 bases, V lost 6 bases, and 6 bases had no gene match. In germline, CDR1 is WSHSY, CDR2 SAAADI. The CDR3 covers 13 residues. The DNA of the CDR3 is TGCGCCAGCAGGAGACAGGGTAAAACTGAAGCTTTCTTT. Its protein is CASRRQGKTEAFF.